The subject of this entry is one T cell receptor beta chain. Its antigen is still unknown. Trimming at V came to 2 bases and at J to 3 bases, leaving 7 bases not matched to a gene. The CDR3 loop spans 16 amino acids. Germline V lookup: CDR1 MNHNY, CDR2 SVGAGI (reference sequence). This record belongs to a study of blood T cells in healthy people across ages. The wider study: Template switching picked up about one barcoded beta molecule for each two T cells. Broader study findings: Age advanced and TCR beta diversity per million T cells fell, roughly linearly. When set beside aged donors, long-lived donors presented more naive CD4+ cells and higher diversity. Any conclusive comparison of naive versus antigen-experienced cells was prevented by using unsorted PBMCs.

Primed by a sample-barcoded 5' primer and a J-beta primer mix, a second PCR proceeded for 7 to 11 cycles. TCRdb redid the calling of the 5' RACE reads with MiXCR, one entry per CDR3 protein. The data show hundreds of thousands of distinct CDR3 sequences, 30% to 45% seen once. The sequenced sample consisted of blood. The chain is built from TRBV6-6 and TRBJ1-1; 9 bases line up with TRBD1. The sequence came from a man between 18 and 35 years old in good health. The CDR3 loop reads CASSYIKQGAYTEAFF. DNA of the CDR3: TGTGCCAGCAGTTACATAAAACAGGGGGCTTACACTGAAGCTTTCTTT.